The rows below give T cell receptor beta chains drawn from one sample of a study of T cell responses to AZD1222 COVID-19 vaccine. Sequencing was performed with immunoSEQ multiplex PCR; in TCRdb, only in-frame clones are kept and a portion is missing. The sample has about 140,000 clones, 92% seen once. Source: peripheral blood, taken 28 days after the second AZD1222 dose. Receptor source: an adult who received the AZD1222 COVID-19 vaccine. CDR3s include the opening cysteine and the closing phenylalanine or tryptophan. Fields, in order: D gene, J gene, clone size, V gene, CDR3 DNA, CDR3 protein. D genes are given only for firm matches. Clone size, where shown, is once, few, many, or a class for clones that have expanded.

>.|TRBJ1-2|few|TRBV29-1
TGCAGCGTTGAGGGGGATGGCTACACCTTC
CSVEGDGYTF
>.|TRBJ1-1|.|TRBV5-6
TGTGCCAGCAGCTTGGAGGGCAAAGAGAACACTGAAGCTTTCTTT
CASSLEGKENTEAFF
>.|TRBJ1-1|.|TRBV30
TGTGCCTGGAGTGTCATCCGGGGGGCGCGGGAGGGAGCTTTCTTT
CAWSVIRGAREGAFF
>.|TRBJ1-3|.|TRBV4-2
TGTGCCAGCAGCCAAGAATTAAGCAGGGCAGGAGACACCATATATTTT
CASSQELSRAGDTIYF
>TRBD1|TRBJ1-1|once|TRBV2
TGTGCCAGCACCAACAGGGGGCGAGAGCACACTGAAGCTTTCTTT
CASTNRGREHTEAFF
>.|TRBJ1-2|.|TRBV7-9
TGTGCCAGCAGCCCAGGACGCAGCGATGGCTACACCTTC
CASSPGRSDGYTF
>TRBD1|TRBJ1-1|.|TRBV29-1
TGCAGCGTTGAATTAGGACAGGACACTGAAGCTTTCTTT
CSVELGQDTEAFF
>TRBD2|TRBJ2-7|.|TRBV20-1
TGCAGTGCTAGTCAAGCGGGAGGCTACGAGCAGTACTTC
CSASQAGGYEQYF
>.|TRBJ2-7|.|TRBV19
TGTGCCAGTAGTATACGCAGGACACCTGTCTACGAGCAGTACTTC
CASSIRRTPVYEQYF
>.|TRBJ1-1|.|TRBV5-1
TGCGCCAGCAGCTTGGGGCCAGGGTTCATGAACACTGAAGCTTTCTTT
CASSLGPGFMNTEAFF
>.|TRBJ2-7|many|TRBV7-3
TGTGCCAGCAGCAAAGGACAGTTCGAGCAGTACTTC
CASSKGQFEQYF
>TRBD1|TRBJ2-5|.|TRBV7-9
TGTGCCAGCAGCTTGGACAGGGACGTGCAAGAGACCCAGTACTTC
CASSLDRDVQETQYF
>TRBD1|TRBJ1-6|.|TRBV28
TGTGCCAGCGGCGCAGGGGGCTTGTCACCCCTCCACTTT
CASGAGGLSPLHF
>.|TRBJ1-5|once|TRBV6-1
TGTGCCAGCAGTGAAGGATTGCGGCAGCCCCAGCATTTT
CASSEGLRQPQHF
>.|TRBJ1-5|.|TRBV27
TGTGCCAGCAGTTGGGCGGGTAGGGAAGATCAGCCCCAGCATTTT
CASSWAGREDQPQHF
>.|TRBJ1-6|.|TRBV12-3/TRBV12-4
TGTGCCAGCAGTTTTGTAGAATCACCCCTCCACTTT
CASSFVESPLHF
>.|TRBJ1-5|.|TRBV2
TGTGCCAGCAGTGAAGGGCGGGCGGCCGGCCAGCCCCAGCATTTT
CASSEGRAAGQPQHF
>.|TRBJ2-1|.|TRBV11-3
TGTGCCAGCAGCCAGTCTGATAGCGGAGGGGACAATGAGCAGTTCTTC
CASSQSDSGGDNEQFF
>.|TRBJ1-6|once|TRBV5-1
TGCGCCAGCAGCAGGGACTATAATTCACCCCTCCACTTT
CASSRDYNSPLHF
>TRBD1|TRBJ2-1|.|TRBV18
TGTGCCAGCTCACCCGACAGGGGATTGAAAAATGAGCAGTTCTTC
CASSPDRGLKNEQFF
>TRBD2|TRBJ2-1|.|TRBV28
TGTGCCAGCAGGCCTAGCGGGAGCTACAATGAGCAGTTCTTC
CASRPSGSYNEQFF
>.|TRBJ1-1|once|TRBV6-6
TGTGCCAGCAGTTACGGGTCCTCGAACACTGAAGCTTTCTTT
CASSYGSSNTEAFF
>.|TRBJ2-7|few|TRBV6-1
TGTGCCAGCAGTGAACGGGAACAGTCAGTCTACGAGCAGTACTTC
CASSEREQSVYEQYF
>.|TRBJ1-4|.|TRBV14
TGTGCCAGCAGCCAGGAGCTGGGCGATGAAAAACTGTTTTTT
CASSQELGDEKLFF
>.|TRBJ2-7|.|TRBV19
TGTGCCAGTAGTATAGAAACGGGGGAGCAGTACTTC
CASSIETGEQYF
>.|TRBJ2-1|.|TRBV2
TGTGCCAGCAGTTTACAGCGGTCCTACAATGAGCAGTTCTTC
CASSLQRSYNEQFF
>.|TRBJ2-7|.|TRBV9
TGTGCCAGCAGCGTAGCCCCTTTGATCGTGGGCGAGCAGTACTTC
CASSVAPLIVGEQYF
>.|TRBJ1-2|.|TRBV7-2
TGTGCCAGCAGCTTACGAGACGGACGTTCGTCTAACTATGGCTACACCTTC
CASSLRDGRSSNYGYTF
>.|TRBJ1-3|.|TRBV7-2
TGTGCCAGCAGCTTAAATGGGGGGCCAGGAGGAAACACCATATATTTT
CASSLNGGPGGNTIYF
>.|TRBJ1-5|.|TRBV6-6
TGTGCCTCCCAATGGGGTCGCGATCAGCCCCAGCATTTT
CASQWGRDQPQHF
>.|TRBJ2-7|.|TRBV7-9
TGTGCCAGCAGCTTACAGGGGGGAGTCTACGAGCAGTACTTC
CASSLQGGVYEQYF
>TRBD1|TRBJ1-6|.|TRBV7-9
TGTGCCAGCAGCTTAGGCCGGGACAGGGTTTCACCCCTCCACTTT
CASSLGRDRVSPLHF
>.|TRBJ2-7|.|TRBV27
TGTGCCAGCAGTTTGCTAGGTAGGGGCGCCCATACAACCTACGAGCAGTACTTC
CASSLLGRGAHTTYEQYF
>.|TRBJ2-7|.|TRBV28
TGTGCCAGCAGCGTTTTGAAGCGCGAGCAGTACTTC
CASSVLKREQYF
>.|TRBJ2-7|.|TRBV28
TGTGCCAGCAGTCTCCGGGGGCAGTCCTACGAGCAGTACTTC
CASSLRGQSYEQYF
>TRBD1|TRBJ1-1|.|TRBV5-6
TGTGCCAGCAGCTTGGACAGGGGGGGCACTGAAGCTTTCTTT
CASSLDRGGTEAFF
>.|TRBJ2-1|.|TRBV20-1
TGCAGTGCTAGTGGGCGATACAATGAGCAGTTCTTC
CSASGRYNEQFF
>TRBD2|TRBJ2-1|.|TRBV18
TGTGCCAGCTCACGAGCGGGAGGGCCAGGGTCGGCCAATGAGCAGTTCTTC
CASSRAGGPGSANEQFF
>TRBD2|TRBJ2-7|.|TRBV5-1
TGCGCCAGCAGGCCCCTTGCGTCGGGAGGTTACGAGCAGTACTTC
CASRPLASGGYEQYF
>TRBD2|TRBJ2-3|once|TRBV10-3
TGTGCCACCAATAGCGGGAGCACAGATACGCAGTATTTT
CATNSGSTDTQYF
>.|TRBJ2-7|.|TRBV27
TGTGCCAGCAGTTTATCGGCGGGACCCTCCTACGAGCAGTACTTC
CASSLSAGPSYEQYF
>.|TRBJ1-3|.|TRBV28
TGTGCCAGCAGTTCCCCCGGAGGAAACACCATATATTTT
CASSSPGGNTIYF
>.|TRBJ2-7|few|TRBV7-9
TGTGCCAGCAGATCCGGGTCTTCGTTGGAGCAGTACTTC
CASRSGSSLEQYF